This T cell receptor (beta chain) was captured by sequencing in a study of blood T cells in healthy people across ages. Study results and limitations: Estimated diversity that came from one million T cells was considered an underestimate. Since the PBMCs were unsorted, naive and antigen-experienced cells could not be conclusively compared.

V dropped 1 base and J dropped 2 bases, with 13 bases sitting between them. The germline gives CDR1 SQVTM, CDR2 ANQGSEA. The CDR3 extends over 15 amino acids. The individuals who served as donors were healthy Caucasians living in Russia, aged about 6 to 90. Worth noting for this clonotype: Antigen: not known.

Through a sample-barcoded 5' primer and a J-beta primer mix, a second PCR was run for roughly 7 to 12 cycles. Individual samples furnished no less than 3 million CDR3-containing paired-end reads apiece. A single record per CDR3 protein comes from TCRdb applying MiXCR to the 5' RACE reads. Of hundreds of thousands of distinct CDR3 sequences detected, roughly 64% appear once; the ten largest clones hold 20% to 25%. This sequence joins TRBV29-1 and TRBJ2-3, with a possible D match to TRBD1 (5 bases). The clonotype was recovered from a man aged 30 to 45 in good health. The sample consisted of blood. The CDR3 coding sequence is TGCAGCGTTGAAGTTCAAGGGGTCAACACAGATACGCAGTATTTT. Protein: CSVEVQGVNTDTQYF.